This T cell receptor beta chain was retrieved from a study of blood T cell repertoires in COVID-19. Whole-study context: Whether acute or convalescent, the COVID-19 samples came from the United States, Italy and Spain. T cells, B-cell-depleted T cells, or PBMCs supplied cDNA or gDNA.

Trimming left V 3 bases short and J 1 base short, with 13 bases between. CDR1 is DFQATT and CDR2 is SNEGSKA in the germline V gene (reference sequence). The CDR3 runs 15 residues. Authors' processing steps: Reference gene primer amplification in the assay estimated nucleated cell counts. TCRdb's table, derived via immunoSEQ multiplex PCR, lists solely in-frame clones and lacks some. Clone size and V and J calls were adopted from that table, with D and trimming inferred from the DNA. The repertoire includes around 190,000 clones, roughly 75% of them detected once, and around 6.3% sits in the top ten. The clonotype comes from a man between 65 and 85 years old with active or convalescent COVID-19. This sequence joins TRBV20-1 and TRBJ1-3, with D unresolved. Sequenced material: peripheral blood. The CDR3 DNA follows: TGCAGTGCTAGTCTAGTCGGGGTTTCTGGAAACACCATATATTTT. It translates to CSASLVGVSGNTIYF.